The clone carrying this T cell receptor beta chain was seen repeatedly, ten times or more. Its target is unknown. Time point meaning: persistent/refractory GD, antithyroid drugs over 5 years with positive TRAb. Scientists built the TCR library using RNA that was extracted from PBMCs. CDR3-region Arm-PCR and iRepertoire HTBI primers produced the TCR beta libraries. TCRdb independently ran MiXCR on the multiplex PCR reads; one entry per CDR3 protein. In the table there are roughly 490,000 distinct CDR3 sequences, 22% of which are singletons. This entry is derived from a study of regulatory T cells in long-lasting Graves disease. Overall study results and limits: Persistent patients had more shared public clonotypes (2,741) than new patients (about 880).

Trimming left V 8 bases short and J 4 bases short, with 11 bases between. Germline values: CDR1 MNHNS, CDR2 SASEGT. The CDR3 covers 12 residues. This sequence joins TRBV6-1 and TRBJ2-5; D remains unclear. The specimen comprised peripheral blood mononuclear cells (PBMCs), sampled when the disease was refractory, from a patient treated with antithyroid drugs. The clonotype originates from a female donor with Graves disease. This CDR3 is CASSPAAETQYF. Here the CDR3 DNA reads TGTGCCAGCTCCCCGGCGGCAGAGACCCAGTACTTC.